Listed below are T cell receptor beta chains from one sample, sequenced in a study of T cell changes during pregnancy in multiple sclerosis. Sequencing was performed with immunoSEQ multiplex PCR; in TCRdb, only in-frame clones are kept and a portion is missing. The repertoire holds almost 95,000 clones, with 80% to 95% as singletons. The specimen comprised peripheral blood, sampled in the first trimester of pregnancy. These receptor sequences come from a female donor with multiple sclerosis, enrolled in a pregnancy study. Both conserved end residues are part of each CDR3. The D gene is left open where the match is weak. Clone size is not always given. Where it is, it says once, few, many or a class for expanded clones.

>TRBD1|TRBJ1-4|once|TRBV19
CATSGQGVGKLFF
TGTGCCACTTCGGGACAGGGGGTTGGGAAACTGTTTTTT
>.|TRBJ2-7|once|TRBV11-2
CASSTLGGLGTYEQYF
TGTGCCAGCAGCACCCTAGGGGGTCTGGGGACCTACGAGCAGTACTTC
>TRBD2|TRBJ2-2|.|TRBV4-1
CASSSTSGGNTGELFF
TGCGCCAGCAGCTCGACTAGCGGGGGGAACACCGGGGAGCTGTTTTTT
>.|TRBJ2-7|.|TRBV19
CATKRGGGIDEQYF
TGTGCCACCAAGAGAGGGGGGGGCATAGACGAGCAGTACTTC
>TRBD2|TRBJ2-1|.|TRBV6-1
CASGASSGNYNEQFF
TGTGCCAGCGGAGCCTCTAGCGGGAACTACAATGAGCAGTTCTTC
>.|TRBJ1-5|.|TRBV6-1
CASSEARVDQPQHF
TGTGCCAGCAGTGAAGCCCGGGTCGATCAGCCCCAGCATTTT
>TRBD1|TRBJ2-6|.|TRBV4-1
CASSQRGDSSGANVLTF
TGCGCCAGCAGCCAACGAGGGGACAGCTCTGGGGCCAACGTCCTGACTTTC
>.|TRBJ2-7|.|TRBV5-4
CASSPGSGYEQYF
TGTGCCAGCAGCCCTGGCTCGGGGTACGAGCAGTACTTC
>.|TRBJ2-2|.|TRBV2
CASSVTNTGELFF
TGTGCCAGCAGCGTGACTAACACCGGGGAGCTGTTTTTT
>TRBD2|TRBJ2-1|.|TRBV2
CASSASGSSYNEQFF
TGTGCCAGCAGTGCCAGCGGGAGCTCCTACAATGAGCAGTTCTTC
>.|TRBJ1-1|once|TRBV19
CASSILGGTEAFF
TGTGCCAGTAGTATTTTGGGGGGCACTGAAGCTTTCTTT
>.|TRBJ1-2|.|TRBV27
CASSGGDGYTF
TGTGCCAGTAGTGGGGGGGATGGCTACACCTTC
>TRBD1|TRBJ1-3|.|TRBV4-2
CASSQASIGQGAGNTIYF
TGTGCCAGCAGCCAAGCGTCAATTGGACAGGGCGCTGGAAACACCATATATTTT
>.|TRBJ1-4|.|TRBV28
CASSTEALRAGKAEKLFF
TGTGCCAGCAGTACCGAAGCCTTACGGGCAGGGAAGGCGGAAAAACTGTTTTTT
>.|TRBJ1-4|.|TRBV7-3
CASSLTGGYNEKLFF
TGTGCCAGCAGCTTAACGGGGGGATATAATGAAAAACTGTTTTTT
>TRBD1|TRBJ2-4|.|TRBV15
CATSTPLMGQTHLIAKNIQYF
TGTGCCACCAGCACTCCTCTAATGGGACAGACTCATCTTATAGCCAAAAACATTCAGTACTTC